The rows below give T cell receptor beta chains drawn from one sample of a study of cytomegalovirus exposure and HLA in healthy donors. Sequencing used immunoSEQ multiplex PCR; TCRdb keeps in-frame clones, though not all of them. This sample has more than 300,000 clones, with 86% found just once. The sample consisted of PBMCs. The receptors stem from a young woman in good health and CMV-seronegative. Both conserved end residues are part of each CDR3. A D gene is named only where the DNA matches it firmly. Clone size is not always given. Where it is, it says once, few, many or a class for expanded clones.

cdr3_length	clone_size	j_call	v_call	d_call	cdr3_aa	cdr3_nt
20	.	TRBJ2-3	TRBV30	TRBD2	CAWSGGTSGYTSYSTDTQYF	TGTGCCTGGAGTGGGGGGACTAGCGGGTATACCAGCTATAGCACAGATACGCAGTATTTT
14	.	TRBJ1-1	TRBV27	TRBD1	CASSFTPGGTEAFF	TGTGCCAGCAGTTTTACCCCAGGGGGCACTGAAGCTTTCTTT
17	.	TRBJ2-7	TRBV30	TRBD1	CACTGGQGAGRTYEQYF	TGTGCCTGTACAGGGGGACAGGGGGCCGGAAGGACCTACGAGCAGTACTTC
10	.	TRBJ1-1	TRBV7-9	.	CASSSNEAFF	TGTGCCAGCAGCTCAAATGAAGCTTTCTTT
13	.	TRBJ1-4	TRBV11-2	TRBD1	CASSRDRGEKLFF	TGTGCCAGCAGCCGGGACAGGGGAGAAAAACTGTTTTTT
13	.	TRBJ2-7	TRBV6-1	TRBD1	CASSLAGGYEQYF	TGTGCCAGCTCACTTGCAGGGGGCTACGAGCAGTACTTC
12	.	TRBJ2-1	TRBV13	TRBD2	CASSFLEGGEFF	TGTGCCAGCAGCTTCTTGGAGGGAGGGGAGTTCTTC
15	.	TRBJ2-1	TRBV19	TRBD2	CASSVTSGRANEQFF	TGTGCCAGTAGCGTCACTAGCGGGAGGGCCAATGAGCAGTTCTTC
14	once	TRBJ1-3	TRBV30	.	CAWTGAFSGNTIYF	TGTGCCTGGACAGGGGCTTTCTCTGGAAACACCATATATTTT
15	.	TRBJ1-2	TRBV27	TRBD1	CASSLSGQGDYGYTF	TGTGCCAGCAGTTTATCCGGACAGGGTGACTATGGCTACACCTTC
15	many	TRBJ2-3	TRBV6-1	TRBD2	CASSEIAGGTDTQYF	TGTGCCAGCAGTGAAATAGCGGGGGGCACAGATACGCAGTATTTT
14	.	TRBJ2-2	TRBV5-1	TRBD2	CASSFASGTGELFF	TGCGCCAGCAGCTTTGCTAGCGGGACCGGGGAGCTGTTTTTT
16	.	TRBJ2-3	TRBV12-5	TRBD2	CASGLGTSDITDTQYF	TGTGCTAGTGGTTTGGGGACTAGCGACATCACAGATACGCAGTATTTT
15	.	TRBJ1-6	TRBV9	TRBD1	CASSGPGQGGSPLHF	TGTGCCAGCAGCGGTCCGGGACAGGGGGGTTCACCCCTCCACTTT
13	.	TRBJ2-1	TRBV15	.	CATSPSRGSEQFF	TGTGCCACCAGCCCCAGCAGGGGTAGTGAGCAGTTCTTC
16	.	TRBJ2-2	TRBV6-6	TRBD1	CASSSGKTGATGELFF	TGTGCCAGCAGTTCAGGAAAGACAGGGGCAACCGGGGAGCTGTTTTTT
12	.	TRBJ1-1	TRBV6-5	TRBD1	CASSYGGTGAFF	TGTGCCAGCAGTTATGGGGGGACAGGAGCTTTCTTT
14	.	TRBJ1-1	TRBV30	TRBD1	CAWMDRGPGTEAFF	TGTGCCTGGATGGACAGGGGGCCGGGGACTGAAGCTTTCTTT
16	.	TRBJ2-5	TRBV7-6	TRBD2	CASSPTQGLAQETQYF	TGTGCCAGCAGCCCCACCCAGGGACTAGCGCAAGAGACCCAGTACTTC
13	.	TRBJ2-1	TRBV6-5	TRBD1	CASQGQGGNEQFF	TGTGCCAGCCAGGGACAGGGTGGAAATGAGCAGTTCTTC
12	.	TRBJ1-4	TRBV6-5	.	CASSYRGRELFF	TGTGCCAGCAGTTACCGGGGTCGGGAACTGTTTTTT
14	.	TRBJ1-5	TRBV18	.	CASSQEGINQPQHF	TGTGCCAGCTCACAGGAGGGAATCAATCAGCCCCAGCATTTT
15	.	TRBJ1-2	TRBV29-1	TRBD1	CSVEWETGFYYGYTF	TGCAGCGTTGAATGGGAGACAGGGTTTTATTATGGCTACACCTTC
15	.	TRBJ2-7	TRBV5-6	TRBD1	CASSFRRGRPGEQYF	TGTGCCAGCAGCTTCCGTAGGGGGCGCCCCGGCGAGCAGTACTTC
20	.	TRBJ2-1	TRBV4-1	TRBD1	CASSQDQAGGTGGYYNEQFF	TGCGCCAGCAGCCAGGACCAGGCGGGAGGGACAGGGGGATACTACAATGAGCAGTTCTTC
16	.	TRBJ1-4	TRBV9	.	CASSVGPGATNEKLFF	TGTGCCAGCAGCGTAGGTCCAGGGGCAACTAATGAAAAACTGTTTTTT
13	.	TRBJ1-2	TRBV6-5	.	CASSASLNYGYTF	TGTGCCAGCAGTGCGAGCCTTAACTATGGCTACACCTTC
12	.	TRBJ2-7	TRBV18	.	CASSPGRNEQYF	TGTGCCAGCTCACCGGGGAGGAACGAGCAGTACTTC
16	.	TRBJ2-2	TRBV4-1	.	CASSPTLRRHTGELFF	TGCGCCAGCAGCCCGACCTTAAGGAGGCACACCGGGGAGCTGTTTTTT
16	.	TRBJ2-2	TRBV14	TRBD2	CASRSLAGDGGGELFF	TGTGCCAGCAGATCCCTAGCGGGAGATGGTGGCGGGGAGCTGTTTTTT
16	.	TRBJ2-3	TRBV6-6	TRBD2	CASSYYSGSRTDTQYF	TGTGCCAGCAGCTATTATAGCGGGAGCCGCACAGATACGCAGTATTTT
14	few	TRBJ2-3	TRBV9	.	CASSVETLRDTQYF	TGTGCCAGCAGCGTAGAGACTCTTAGGGATACGCAGTATTTT
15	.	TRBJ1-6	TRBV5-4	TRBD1	CASSPGTGHNSPLHF	TGTGCCAGCAGCCCTGGGACAGGGCATAATTCACCCCTCCACTTT
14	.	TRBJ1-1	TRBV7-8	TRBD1	CASSLMGQGTEAFF	TGTGCCAGCAGCTTGATGGGACAGGGCACTGAAGCTTTCTTT
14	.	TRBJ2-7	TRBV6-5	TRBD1	CASSWGQGAYEQYF	TGTGCCAGCAGTTGGGGACAGGGGGCCTACGAGCAGTACTTC
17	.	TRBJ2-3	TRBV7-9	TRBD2	CASSLHRLARNTDTQYF	TGTGCCAGCAGCCTCCACAGACTAGCGAGAAACACAGATACGCAGTATTTT
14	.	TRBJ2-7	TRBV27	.	CASSPRTATYEQYF	TGTGCCAGCAGTCCGCGGACAGCGACCTACGAGCAGTACTTC
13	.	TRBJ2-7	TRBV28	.	CASSGDSTGEQYF	TGTGCCAGCAGTGGAGACTCCACCGGCGAGCAGTACTTC
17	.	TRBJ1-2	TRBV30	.	CAWSVRSLAPGGYGYTF	TGTGCCTGGAGTGTACGGTCGTTAGCTCCCGGAGGATATGGCTACACCTTC
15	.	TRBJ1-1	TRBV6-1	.	CASSEDRGLNTEAFF	TGTGCCAGCAGTGAAGATAGAGGGCTGAACACTGAAGCTTTCTTT
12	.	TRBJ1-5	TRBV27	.	CASSRGGQPQHF	TGTGCCAGCAGCCGGGGTGGTCAGCCCCAGCATTTT
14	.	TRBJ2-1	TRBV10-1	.	CASSESIGDNEQFF	TGCGCCAGCAGTGAGTCGATCGGGGACAATGAGCAGTTCTTC